The next 32 T cell receptor beta chains were all read from a single sample in a study of post-analysis software for immune sequencing data. Study results and caveats: Higher frequency in patients than in controls was seen for about five TRBV segments, with TRBV5-6, TRBV5-1 and TRBV20-1 among them.

No antigen has been identified for these receptors. Prepared libraries of TCR beta cDNA carried unique molecular identifiers. TCRdb processed the PCR reads anew with MiXCR; each CDR3 protein has one entry. The sample carries about 380,000 distinct CDR3 sequences, approximately 38% recorded once. Sample: blood. Receptors were obtained from a girl aged 10 to 17 with multiple sclerosis.

This clonotype showed up just a few times. The rearrangement links TRBV5-1 to TRBJ1-2; a possible D gene is TRBD1 (6 bases). The CDR3 consists of 15 residues. The ends were cut back, 0 bases at V and 6 bases at J, with 15 bases in the middle. The germline V gene has CDR1 SGHRS and CDR2 YFSETQ. The CDR3 sequence is CASSLEGRGSDGYTF. The CDR3 DNA reads as TGCGCCAGCAGCTTGGAAGGCAGGGGCTCGGATGGCTACACCTTC.

The chain is built from TRBV5-1 and TRBJ2-3; D may be TRBD2 (6 bases). CDR3 length: 15 amino acids. Trimming pared 5 bases from V and 0 bases from J, leaving 13 bases between. Germline assignment: CDR1 SGHRS and CDR2 YFSETQ. The CDR3 region is CASSRGTPSTDTQYF. The CDR3 nucleotides read TGCGCCAGCAGTCGGGGGACCCCTAGCACAGATACGCAGTATTTT.

The chain joins TRBV20-1 to TRBJ2-5, with D possibly being TRBD2 (8 bases). The CDR3 runs 13 residues. V lost 7 bases to trimming and J lost 4 bases, with 16 bases between them. Germline CDR1 reads DFQATT; CDR2 reads SNEGSKA (reference sequence). CDR3 loop: CSGTGGGTETQYF. The CDR3 DNA follows: TGCAGTGGGACAGGCGGGGGGACAGAGACCCAGTACTTC.

This chain links TRBV6-5 with TRBJ1-2; D possibly corresponds to TRBD1 (6 bases). V was shortened by 6 bases and J by 7 bases, with 24 bases between the two germline ends. The CDR3 covers 16 residues. CDR1 is MNHEY, CDR2 SVGAGI, per germline. CDR3 nucleotides: TGTGCCAGCAGCCCCTCCGCAGGGGCACCCTATTTTGGCTACACCTTC. This gives the protein CASSPSAGAPYFGYTF.

This clonotype showed up just a few times. The chain has TRBV6-6 and TRBJ2-3; D is tentatively TRBD1 or TRBD2 (5 bases each). The germline V gene has CDR1 MNHNY and CDR2 SVGAGI (reference sequence). The CDR3 has 14 amino acids. With 0 bases removed from V and 5 bases from J, the gap between germline ends came to 9 bases. As DNA, the CDR3 is TGTGCCAGCAGTTACTCCCCGGGGCGAGATACGCAGTATTTT. Protein product: CASSYSPGRDTQYF.

The rearrangement joins TRBV28 to TRBJ2-5; D is possibly TRBD2 (6 bases). Gene TRBJ2-7 matches the end of the DNA better, so the J call may be wrong. The CDR3 contains 13 residues. Germline assignment: CDR1 MDHEN and CDR2 SYDVKM. Here the CDR3 reads CASSLGPGGEQYF. The CDR3 DNA reads as TGTGCCAGCAGTTTGGGACCCGGGGGCGAGCAGTACTTC.

This clonotype was seen only a few times. The rearrangement uses TRBV20-1 and TRBJ2-4; possible D gene TRBD1, 6 bases. The end of the DNA is better explained by TRBJ2-5, so the J call may be wrong. The CDR3 extends over 14 amino acids. Germline CDR1 reads DFQATT; CDR2 reads SNEGSKA (reference sequence). CDR3 residues: CSAIRTEGQETQYF. DNA of the CDR3: TGCAGTGCTATCAGGACAGAGGGGCAAGAGACCCAGTACTTC.

The J gene is TRBJ1-2, the V gene TRBV28; D remains ambiguous. Germline CDR1 and CDR2: MDHEN and SYDVKM. Trimming left V 1 base short and J 4 bases short, with 13 bases between. The CDR3 has 15 amino acids. The CDR3 loop is CASSLSPRSGYGYTF. As DNA, the CDR3 is TGTGCCAGCAGTTTATCCCCCAGGTCCGGCTATGGCTACACCTTC.

The rearrangement links TRBV5-1 to TRBJ1-5, with D unclear. CDR1 SGHRS and CDR2 YFSETQ come from the germline V gene. The V and J ends lost 1 base and 1 base respectively, with 9 bases between them. The CDR3 loop spans 15 amino acids. In DNA, the CDR3 is TGCGCCAGCAGCTTGTCCGCGGGGAGCAATCAGCCCCAGCATTTT. Protein: CASSLSAGSNQPQHF.

In its sample, this clonotype was seen a few times. The CDR3 DNA is TGTGCCAGCGAACCGGGACAGGGTTCCTACGAGCAGTACTTC. It translates to CASEPGQGSYEQYF. The chain links TRBV6-5 to TRBJ2-7; 9 nucleotides align to TRBD1. Germline assignment: CDR1 MNHEY and CDR2 SVGAGI. This CDR3 is built from 14 residues. V trimming: 8 bases; J trimming: 1 base; junction bases outside the gene matches: 6.

This chain connects TRBV7-9 to TRBJ2-3; either TRBD1 or TRBD2 may fit D (5 bases each). Trimming stripped 1 base from V and 1 base from J, with 12 bases between. This CDR3 is 16 amino acids long. Germline V gene data show CDR1 as SEHNR and CDR2 as FQNEAQ (reference sequence). CDR3 in DNA: TGTGCCAGCAGCTTAGGAGGGGCCATGGGCACAGATACGCAGTATTTT. Protein: CASSLGGAMGTDTQYF. Together with reference TRBV7-9 and TRBJ2-3, the CDR3 gives the full variable domain: DTGVSQNPRHKITKRGQNVTFRCDPISEHNRLYWYRQTLGQGPEFLTYFQNEAQLEKSRLLSDRFSAERPKGSFSTLEIQRTEQGDSAMYLCASSLGGAMGTDTQYFGPGTRLTVL.

The genes are TRBV5-1 and TRBJ1-2, with TRBD1 matching 7 bases. The CDR3 contains 15 residues. CDR1 and CDR2 (germline): SGHRS, YFSETQ. The V and J ends lost 3 bases and 5 bases, in that order; junction bases with no gene match: 10. CDR3 protein: CASSSAHRGGYGYTF. The CDR3 bases are TGCGCCAGCAGCTCGGCCCACAGGGGTGGTTATGGCTACACCTTC. The full variable domain, its missing parts supplied by reference TRBV5-1 and TRBJ1-2, is KAGVTQTPRYLIKTRGQQVTLSCSPISGHRSVSWYQQTPGQGLQFLFEYFSETQRNKGNFPGRFSGRQFSNSRSEMNVSTLELGDSALYLCASSSAHRGGYGYTFGSGTRLTVV.

This clonotype was counted a few times. This chain connects TRBV6-1 to TRBJ2-3; 11 bases are shared with TRBD1. CDR3 length: 15 amino acids. V gave up 7 bases and J gave up 6 bases; unmatched junction bases: 9. CDR1 and CDR2 (germline): MNHNS, SASEGT. CDR3 in amino acids: CASIGWDRGLDTQYF. The CDR3 region has the DNA TGTGCCAGCATAGGGTGGGACAGGGGGTTGGATACGCAGTATTTT.

This clonotype has more than one count but fewer than ten. This rearrangement joins TRBV10-3 to TRBJ2-1; D tentatively reads TRBD1 or TRBD2 (7 bases each). This CDR3 region has 17 residues. Trimming took off 4 bases at V and 6 bases at J, with 22 bases between the two ends. Germline CDR1 and CDR2: ENHRY and SYGVKD. CDR3: CAISGYRGDRGSNEQFF. As DNA, the CDR3 is TGTGCCATCAGTGGATATCGGGGGGACAGAGGATCCAATGAGCAGTTCTTC.

The genes are TRBV25-1 and TRBJ2-3; 11 bases align to TRBD2. After removal of 3 bases from V and 4 bases from J, the junction contained 6 bases not matched to a gene. CDR1 and CDR2 from the germline V gene are MGHDK and SYGVNS. This CDR3 comprises 16 residues. CDR3 nucleotide sequence: TGTGCCAGCAGTGAGCTAGCGGGGGGAAGGGCAGATACGCAGTATTTT. The encoded protein is CASSELAGGRADTQYF.

This chain uses TRBV2 with TRBJ2-5; the D gene could be TRBD1 or TRBD2 (5 bases each). Per germline, CDR1 SNHLY and CDR2 FYNNEI. Trimming removed 6 bases at V and 2 bases at J, with 13 bases between. The CDR3 covers 14 residues. CDR3 sequence reads: CASRGMWGQETQYF. The CDR3 DNA sequence: TGTGCCAGCAGGGGGATGTGGGGGCAAGAGACCCAGTACTTC.

The rearrangement links TRBV7-2 to TRBJ1-1; unclear D gene. This CDR3 comprises 15 residues. Between the trimmed V and J ends, which lost 2 bases and 5 bases, there was a span of 15 bases. The germline V gene encodes CDR1 SGHTA and CDR2 FQGNSA. Written as DNA, the CDR3 is TGTGCCAGCAGCTTACTGACCCCCCAGCAGACTGAAGCTTTCTTT. Its protein is CASSLLTPQQTEAFF.

This sequence joins TRBV12-3 or TRBV12-4 and TRBJ1-5; D ambiguous. The CDR3 contains 15 residues. Trimming left V 3 bases short and J 0 bases short, with 9 bases between. The CDR3 nucleotides read TGTGCCAGCAGTTTGTCCCTTTATAGCAATCAGCCCCAGCATTTT. Protein sequence: CASSLSLYSNQPQHF.

V gene TRBV7-9 combines with J gene TRBJ1-2; the D is unclear. Trimming stripped 5 bases from V and 4 bases from J, with 17 bases between. Germline V lookup: CDR1 SEHNR, CDR2 FQNEAQ (reference sequence). This CDR3 has 15 residues. This CDR3 is CASSPHPQTLYGYTF. The DNA of the CDR3 is TGTGCCAGCAGCCCTCATCCGCAGACTCTCTATGGCTACACCTTC.

Only a few counts were recorded for this clonotype. The chain links TRBV3-1 to TRBJ2-3; 11 bases line up with TRBD2. Looked up from germline, CDR1 is LGHDT and CDR2 is YNNKEL (reference sequence). V lost 0 bases to trimming and J lost 4 bases; unmatched junction nucleotides: 9. This CDR3 contains 18 residues. The CDR3 here is CASSQEDFRGLAADTQYF. DNA for the CDR3: TGTGCCAGCAGCCAAGAGGACTTCCGGGGACTAGCGGCAGATACGCAGTATTTT.

This clonotype has more than one count but fewer than ten. The chain recombines TRBV10-1 with TRBJ2-6; D gene uncertain. This CDR3 is built from 12 residues. From germline, CDR1 is WNHNN and CDR2 SYGVQD (reference sequence). V was shortened by 3 bases and J by 3 bases, with 0 bases between the two germline ends. The DNA for the CDR3 is TGCGCCAGCAGTGATGGGGCCAACGTCCTGACTTTC. Its protein product is CASSDGANVLTF.

CDR3 protein: CASSYGVAPTEAFF. The DNA for the CDR3 is TGTGCCAGCAGTTACGGGGTTGCACCCACTGAAGCTTTCTTT. The gene calls are TRBV6-5 and TRBJ1-1; D not resolved. CDR3 length: 14 amino acids. V dropped 2 bases and J dropped 4 bases, with 11 bases sitting between them. Germline CDR1 reads MNHEY; CDR2 reads SVGAGI.

The chain carries TRBV7-2 and TRBJ2-5, with 7 bases matching TRBD2. The CDR3 length is 15 residues. J was trimmed by 2 bases and V by 3 bases; bases with no gene match: 6. Germline lookup yields CDR1 SGHTA and CDR2 FQGNSA. DNA of the CDR3: TGTGCCAGCAGCTTCGTTTGGGGGGGGCAAGAGACCCAGTACTTC. Residues: CASSFVWGGQETQYF.

The chain combines TRBV29-1 with TRBJ1-1; D might be TRBD1 (5 bases). Per germline, CDR1 SQVTM and CDR2 ANQGSEA. The CDR3 sequence is 12 residues long. Trimming left V 4 bases short and J 7 bases short, with 13 bases between. The CDR3 region has the DNA TGCAGCGTTGTCACCAGGGCCCTTGAAGCTTTCTTT. This sequence encodes CSVVTRALEAFF. The full variable domain, rest sourced from reference TRBV29-1 and TRBJ1-1, is SAVISQKPSRDICQRGTSLTIQCQVDSQVTMMFWYRQQPGQSLTLIATANQGSEATYESGFVIDKFPISRPNLTFSTLTVSNMSPEDSSIYLCSVVTRALEAFFGQGTRLTVV.

V usage is TRBV12-3 or TRBV12-4 and J usage is TRBJ2-3; D may match TRBD1 or TRBD2 (6 bases each). The CDR3 is 15 amino acids. V dropped 2 bases and J dropped 7 bases, with 16 bases sitting between them. The CDR3 loop is CASSLRGGQIHTQYF. CDR3 sequence (DNA): TGTGCCAGCAGTTTAAGAGGGGGGCAGATTCATACGCAGTATTTT.

This clonotype was counted once. The chain is built from TRBV10-3 and TRBJ1-2; D gene unclear. The CDR3 totals 14 residues. V shed 2 bases and J shed 3 bases, with 10 bases lying between them. Looked up from germline, CDR1 is ENHRY and CDR2 is SYGVKD. The CDR3 DNA reads as TGTGCCATCAGTGAGACTCCCACCTACTATGGCTACACCTTC. It encodes CAISETPTYYGYTF.

This clonotype was seen a handful of times. The chain has TRBV12-3 or TRBV12-4 and TRBJ2-1, with D possibly being TRBD1 (5 bases). The CDR3 is 12 amino acids. V shed 3 bases and J shed 8 bases, with 8 bases lying between them. The DNA for the CDR3 is TGTGCCAGCAGTTTCGTAGGGGATGAGCAGTTCTTC. Translating gives CASSFVGDEQFF.

V usage is TRBV6-5 and J usage is TRBJ1-2, with 11 nucleotides matching TRBD1. The CDR3 covers 15 residues. J was trimmed by 5 bases and V by 2 bases; bases with no gene match: 4. Germline V gives CDR1 MNHEY, CDR2 SVGAGI. The CDR3 nucleotides read TGTGCCAGCAGTTACCTCGGACAGGGGGCTTATGGCTACACCTTC. Encoded protein: CASSYLGQGAYGYTF.

Concerning this clonotype itself: The junction differs from germline at one of its ends, possibly a read error. The chain joins TRBV5-6 to TRBJ2-3, with 11 bases that match TRBD2. Germline V gene lookup returns CDR1 SGHDT and CDR2 YYEEEE. The CDR3 runs to 17 residues. The CDR3 coding sequence is TGTGCCAGCAGCTTCTCTAGCGGGGGGTCCGTGACAGATATGCAGTATTTT. Its translation: CASSFSSGGSVTDMQYF.

The rearrangement joins TRBV6-5 to TRBJ2-5, with 8 positions matching TRBD2. J gave up 7 bases and V 0 bases, and 7 bases lay outside the gene matches. This CDR3 contains 15 residues. From germline, CDR1 is MNHEY and CDR2 SVGAGI. For the CDR3, the DNA is TGTGCCAGCAGTTACTCGAAGCGGGGGCCGGGGACCCAGTACTTC. Its protein is CASSYSKRGPGTQYF.

The chain has TRBV6-1 and TRBJ1-5; the match to TRBD1 covers 8 bases. Germline V gene lookup returns CDR1 MNHNS and CDR2 SASEGT. The trim removed 7 bases at V and 6 bases at J, leaving 11 bases unmatched. The length of the CDR3 is 15 residues. In DNA, the CDR3 is TGTGCCAGCAAGCCAACAGGGGGTAGTGGTCAGCCCCAGCATTTT. Translated, it gives CASKPTGGSGQPQHF.

V gene TRBV12-3 or TRBV12-4 combines with J gene TRBJ1-5; D remains unclear. This CDR3 is 13 amino acids long. Trimming removed 2 bases from V and 5 bases from J, with 7 bases in between. For the CDR3, the DNA is TGTGCCAGCAGTTTACGGGAGGATCAGCCCCAGCATTTT. Translating gives CASSLREDQPQHF.